These 22 T cell receptor beta chains share one sample of origin, sequenced in a study of post-analysis software for immune sequencing data. General observations from the study: About five TRBV segments were more frequent in patients than controls; TRBV5-6, TRBV5-1 and TRBV20-1 belonged to this group.

Unique molecular identifiers had been added to the TCR beta cDNA libraries. TCRdb called the PCR reads again in MiXCR, with one record for every CDR3 protein. The table lists more than 500,000 distinct CDR3 sequences, around a third of them singletons. Their antigen targets remain unknown. The sequencing sample was made of blood. The receptor set was obtained from a girl aged 2-17 years with multiple sclerosis.

This clonotype has a handful of counts. The genes are TRBV29-1 and TRBJ2-5; D unresolved. Germline V gene sequence: CDR1 SQVTM, CDR2 ANQGSEA. Trimming cost V 4 bases and J 2 bases, with 8 bases left between them. The CDR3 is 12 amino acids. The DNA for the CDR3 is TGCAGCGTTGCCCTAAAACAAGAGACCCAGTACTTC. This gives the protein CSVALKQETQYF.

At least ten counts were recorded for this clonotype. The CDR3 region is CASSQAVPAGEQFF. DNA for the CDR3: TGTGCCAGCAGCCAAGCGGTGCCAGCGGGGGAGCAGTTCTTC. This sequence joins TRBV3-1 and TRBJ2-1, with TRBD2 identical over 7 bases. The J segment lost 10 bases and the V segment lost 1 base, leaving 7 bases of the junction unmatched. CDR3 length: 14 amino acids. From germline, CDR1 is LGHDT and CDR2 YNNKEL (reference sequence).

In its sample, this clonotype was seen a few times. The chain combines TRBV2 with TRBJ2-1; unclear D gene. The CDR3 length is 15 residues. The ends were cut back, 5 bases at V and 2 bases at J, with 13 bases in the middle. Per germline, CDR1 SNHLY and CDR2 FYNNEI. CDR3 region: CASSFDCSPYNEQFF. The CDR3 nucleotides read TGTGCCAGCAGTTTTGACTGCAGCCCCTACAATGAGCAGTTCTTC.

This clonotype was detected only a few times. This chain's CDR3 is CSVVDGSYEQYF. Here the CDR3 DNA reads TGCAGCGTTGTGGACGGGTCCTACGAGCAGTACTTC. The gene calls are TRBV29-1 and TRBJ2-7; D unresolved. In germline, CDR1 is SQVTM, CDR2 ANQGSEA. V shed 4 bases and J shed 1 base, with 8 bases lying between them. CDR3 length: 12 amino acids.

The chain recombines TRBV14 with TRBJ1-1; TRBD1 is a possible D gene (5 bases). Germline-derived CDR1 and CDR2 are SGHDN and FVKESK. The length of the CDR3 is 13 residues. Deletions cut 3 bases from V and 6 bases from J, with 11 bases between. The CDR3 coding sequence is TGTGCCAGCAGCCACAGGGTTAGGTCTGAAGCTTTCTTT. Protein product: CASSHRVRSEAFF. Filled out from reference TRBV14 and TRBJ1-1, the complete variable domain reads EAGVTQFPSHSVIEKGQTVTLRCDPISGHDNLYWYRRVMGKEIKFLLHFVKESKQDESGMPNNRFLAERTGGTYSTLKVQPAELEDSGVYFCASSHRVRSEAFFGQGTRLTVV.

J is TRBJ1-5 and V is TRBV20-1, with D perhaps TRBD1 (6 bases). CDR3 size: 13 residues. Looked up from germline, CDR1 is DFQATT and CDR2 is SNEGSKA (reference sequence). V lost 6 bases, J lost 7 bases, and 16 bases lay in between. The CDR3 DNA reads as TGCAGTGCCGAACAGGGCGGCCGGCAGCCCCAGCATTTT. Residues: CSAEQGGRQPQHF.

The chain employs TRBV7-2 and TRBJ1-2; tentative D call: TRBD1 (5 bases). The CDR3 length is 17 residues. CDR1 SGHTA and CDR2 FQGNSA come from the germline V gene. The V end was cut by 4 bases, the J end by 4 bases, with 22 bases between. The CDR3 loop is CASSSIIANEGLYGYTF. The CDR3 nucleotides read TGTGCCAGCAGCTCCATCATTGCTAACGAGGGACTCTATGGCTACACCTTC. Using reference TRBV7-2 and TRBJ1-2 for the parts outside the CDR3, the full variable domain is GAGVSQSPSNKVTEKGKDVELRCDPISGHTALYWYRQSLGQGLEFLIYFQGNSAPDKSGLPSDRFSAERTGGSVSTLTIQRTQQEDSAVYLCASSSIIANEGLYGYTFGSGTRLTVV.

The J gene is TRBJ1-6, the V gene TRBV6-6; D ambiguous. The CDR3 covers 13 residues. The germline CDR1 and CDR2 sequences are MNHNY and SVGAGI (reference sequence). Trimming stripped 5 bases from V and 8 bases from J, with 10 bases between. The CDR3 sequence: CASSAERDSPLHF. The DNA of the CDR3 is TGTGCCAGCAGTGCCGAAAGGGATTCACCCCTCCACTTT.

A few counts support this clonotype. This chain connects TRBV20-1 to TRBJ2-1; perhaps TRBD2 as D (7 bases). Germline assignment: CDR1 DFQATT and CDR2 SNEGSKA (reference sequence). The length of the CDR3 is 16 residues. V was cut by 3 bases and J by 5 bases, with 20 bases left in between. The CDR3 nucleotides are TGCAGTGCTAGTTTAGCGTTGGCGGGGGCGAACAATGAGCAGTTCTTC. As protein: CSASLALAGANNEQFF.

This clonotype was counted between two and nine times. This chain connects TRBV12-3 or TRBV12-4 to TRBJ1-2; TRBD1 matches 9 bases. With 6 bases clipped from V and 8 bases from J, the junction kept 7 bases outside the gene matches. The CDR3 covers 13 residues. DNA for the CDR3: TGTGCCAGCAGACCACAGGGGGCTAGGGGCTACACCTTC. Translating it yields CASRPQGARGYTF.

V usage is TRBV20-1 and J usage is TRBJ1-2; 10 bases align to TRBD1. The junction had 14 bases not matched to a gene; V was cut back by 6 bases and J by 7 bases. CDR1 is DFQATT and CDR2 is SNEGSKA in the germline V gene (reference sequence). CDR3 size: 15 residues. The CDR3, as DNA: TGCAGTGCCAGCAGGGACAGGGGAGGTAGTAGTGGCTACACCTTC. It codes for CSASRDRGGSSGYTF.

This clonotype was observed once. The V call is TRBV28, the J call TRBJ1-2, with a tentative D call TRBD1 (5 bases). The CDR3 extends over 16 amino acids. V was trimmed by 1 base and J by 5 bases, leaving 17 bases between them. CDR1 is MDHEN and CDR2 is SYDVKM in the germline V gene. CDR3 bases: TGTGCCAGCAGTTTATTAGGAAGGGACGGATCATATGGCTACACCTTC. It codes for CASSLLGRDGSYGYTF.

In its sample, this clonotype was seen many times. In DNA, the CDR3 is TGTGCCAGCAACGCGGGAGCCTACAATGAGCAGTTCTTC. Translation: CASNAGAYNEQFF. This rearrangement joins TRBV6-5 to TRBJ2-1; 7 bases align to TRBD2. V trimming: 7 bases; J trimming: 2 bases; junction bases outside the gene matches: 2. Germline V CDR1 and CDR2: MNHEY, SVGAGI. CDR3 size: 13 residues.

Comment on this clonotype: At one of its ends the junction is not consistent with the germline gene, which may arise from a read error. The chain links TRBV5-6 to TRBJ1-2; tentatively, D is TRBD1 (6 bases). The CDR3 has 15 amino acids. CDR1 SGHDT and CDR2 YYEEEE come from the germline V gene. The CDR3, as DNA: TGTGCCGGCAGCTTCGGGACACAAGTCTTCTATGGCTACACCTTC. This encodes CAGSFGTQVFYGYTF.

This clonotype occurred many times. This chain connects TRBV6-1 to TRBJ2-5; D ambiguous. There are 13 residues in the CDR3. Trimming cost V 6 bases and J 4 bases, with 12 bases left between them. The germline V gene has CDR1 MNHNS and CDR2 SASEGT. CDR3 nucleotides: TGTGCCAGCAGCCTTGTTCTTCGAGAGACCCAGTACTTC. Translation: CASSLVLRETQYF.

This clonotype has only a few counts. The chain couples TRBV29-1 to TRBJ1-5; TRBD1 is a possible D gene (6 bases). The CDR3 is 15 residues long. Per the germline V gene, CDR1 is SQVTM and CDR2 is ANQGSEA. V was shortened by 6 bases and J by 1 base, with 16 bases between the two germline ends. The CDR3 region has the DNA TGCAGCGTCGCCGCGGGGGCGGAGAGCAATCAGCCCCAGCATTTT. It specifies CSVAAGAESNQPQHF. Filled out from reference TRBV29-1 and TRBJ1-5, the complete variable domain reads SAVISQKPSRDICQRGTSLTIQCQVDSQVTMMFWYRQQPGQSLTLIATANQGSEATYESGFVIDKFPISRPNLTFSTLTVSNMSPEDSSIYLCSVAAGAESNQPQHFGDGTRLSIL.

The chain combines TRBV18 with TRBJ2-1; D unresolved. V shed 2 bases and J shed 4 bases, with 9 bases lying between them. Looked up from germline, CDR1 is KGHSH and CDR2 is LQKENI. The CDR3 extends over 14 amino acids. The CDR3 region is CASSPFGRYNEQFF. The CDR3 DNA reads as TGTGCCAGCTCACCATTCGGCCGATACAATGAGCAGTTCTTC.

The V gene is TRBV24-1, the J gene TRBJ1-2, with D maybe TRBD1 (5 bases). The ends were cut back, 4 bases at V and 4 bases at J, with 12 bases in the middle. This CDR3 has 14 residues. Germline CDR1 and CDR2: KGHDR and SFDVKD. The CDR3 reads CATSDPGRAYGYTF. CDR3 coding DNA: TGTGCCACCAGTGACCCTGGCAGGGCCTATGGCTACACCTTC.

V usage is TRBV7-3 and J usage is TRBJ1-6; D may be TRBD1 (5 bases). Trimming removed 5 bases at V and 6 bases at J, with 11 bases between. Germline CDR1 and CDR2: SGHTA and FQGTGA. The CDR3 is 14 residues long. The CDR3 spells CASSQGSLNSPLHF. CDR3 DNA: TGTGCCAGCAGCCAGGGATCCCTTAATTCACCCCTCCACTTT.

This rearrangement joins TRBV20-1 to TRBJ2-5; the D gene is possibly TRBD1 (5 bases). The CDR3 is 13 residues long. Trimming took off 5 bases at V and 1 base at J, with 11 bases between the two ends. CDR1 DFQATT and CDR2 SNEGSKA come from the germline V gene (reference sequence). CDR3 DNA sequence: TGCAGTGCTCGGTTTGACAGCCAAGAGACCCAGTACTTC. It translates to CSARFDSQETQYF.

This clonotype was counted between two and nine times. V usage is TRBV15 and J usage is TRBJ2-3, with D perhaps matching TRBD2 (6 bases). CDR1 is LNHNV and CDR2 is YYDKDF in the germline V gene (reference sequence). This CDR3 has 14 amino acids. Trimming stripped 3 bases from V and 2 bases from J, with 9 bases between. The CDR3 DNA sequence: TGTGCCACCAGCAGCGGGGGACTCACAGATACGCAGTATTTT. Translated, it gives CATSSGGLTDTQYF.

This clonotype was counted between two and nine times. The J gene is TRBJ2-7, the V gene TRBV12-3 or TRBV12-4; D is perhaps TRBD2 (5 bases). V gave up 0 bases and J gave up 3 bases, with 12 bases separating them. The CDR3 extends over 15 amino acids. The CDR3 sequence is CASSLAGRGYYEQYF. The CDR3 coding sequence is TGTGCCAGCAGTTTAGCGGGTCGAGGGTACTACGAGCAGTACTTC.